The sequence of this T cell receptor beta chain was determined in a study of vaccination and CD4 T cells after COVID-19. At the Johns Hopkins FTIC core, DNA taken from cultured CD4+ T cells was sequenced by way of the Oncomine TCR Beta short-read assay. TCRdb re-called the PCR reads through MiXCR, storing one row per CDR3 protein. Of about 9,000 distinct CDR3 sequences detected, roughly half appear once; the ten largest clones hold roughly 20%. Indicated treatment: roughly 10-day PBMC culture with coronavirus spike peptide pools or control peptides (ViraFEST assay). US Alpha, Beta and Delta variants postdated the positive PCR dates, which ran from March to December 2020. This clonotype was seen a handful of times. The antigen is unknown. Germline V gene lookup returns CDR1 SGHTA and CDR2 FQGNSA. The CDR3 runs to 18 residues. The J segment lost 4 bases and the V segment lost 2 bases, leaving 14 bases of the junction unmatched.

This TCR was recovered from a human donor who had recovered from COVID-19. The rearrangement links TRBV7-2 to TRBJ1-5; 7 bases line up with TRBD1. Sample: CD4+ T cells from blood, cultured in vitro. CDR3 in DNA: TGTGCCAGCAGCTTACCCCCCTATCGGACAGGCGAAAATCAGCCCCAGCATTTT. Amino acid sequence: CASSLPPYRTGENQPQHF.